Below, 27 T cell receptor beta chains from the same sample are listed, as sequenced in a study of monozygotic twins with cystic fibrosis. Sequencing used immunoSEQ multiplex PCR; TCRdb keeps in-frame clones, though not all of them. The table lists 34,000 or so clones, more than 90% of them singletons. Sequenced: blood. Every receptor here comes from a girl aged 2 to 10 with cystic fibrosis.

The chain combines TRBV25-1 with TRBJ2-1; 8 positions agree with TRBD1. V trimming: 8 bases; J trimming: 8 bases; junction bases outside the gene matches: 17. The V gene's germline CDR1 is MGHDK and CDR2 SYGVNS. CDR3 length: 16 amino acids. The DNA for the CDR3 is TGTGCCAGCTCTTCTCCGGGACAGGCCTTGGTTTATGAGCAGTTCTTC. It is translated as CASSSPGQALVYEQFF.

J is TRBJ2-7 and V is TRBV4-1, with 8 bases matching TRBD1. Trimming at V came to 4 bases and at J to 2 bases, leaving 7 bases not matched to a gene. The V gene's germline CDR1 is MGHRA and CDR2 YSYEKL. This CDR3 is built from 15 residues. CDR3 nucleotide sequence: TGCGCCAGCAGCCTTGACAGGGGTCCCCCCTACGAGCAGTACTTC. Translated, it gives CASSLDRGPPYEQYF.

The rearrangement links TRBV2 to TRBJ2-1, with D tentatively TRBD1 (5 bases). Deletions cut 6 bases from V and 8 bases from J, with 11 bases between. Germline-derived CDR1 and CDR2 are SNHLY and FYNNEI. This CDR3 is built from 12 residues. CDR3 residues: CASRSRVDEQFF. CDR3 nucleotides: TGTGCCAGCAGGTCCAGGGTCGATGAGCAGTTCTTC.

The chain recombines TRBV29-1 with TRBJ2-1; no reliable D call. The CDR3 is made up of 11 amino acids. The germline V gene has CDR1 SQVTM and CDR2 ANQGSEA. V shed 0 bases and J shed 15 bases, with 12 bases lying between them. The DNA for the CDR3 is TGCAGCGTTGAAGATCCCGGTAAACGGTTCTTC. It is translated as CSVEDPGKRFF.

This rearrangement joins TRBV7-6 to TRBJ2-7, with D perhaps being TRBD1 or TRBD2 (5 bases each). From germline, CDR1 is SGHVS and CDR2 FNYEAQ. The CDR3 totals 18 residues. Trimming took 5 bases from V and 0 from J, leaving 23 bases between them. CDR3 protein: CASSHAEDTHPFSYEQYF. The CDR3 nucleotides are TGTGCCAGCAGCCACGCGGAGGACACCCACCCATTCTCCTACGAGCAGTACTTC.

The V gene is TRBV5-6, the J gene TRBJ1-3; 8 positions match TRBD1. V shed 4 bases and J 2 bases; nucleotides not matched to a gene: 8. Germline values: CDR1 SGHDT, CDR2 YYEEEE. The length of the CDR3 is 16 residues. This CDR3 reads CASSPSLQGAGNTIYF. The CDR3 bases are TGTGCCAGCAGCCCATCACTACAGGGGGCTGGAAACACCATATATTTT.

Concerning this clone: One end of the junction varies from germline; a read error may be responsible. The CDR3 protein is CAGSAGGKSEQYF. The CDR3 DNA sequence: TGTGCCGGCTCTGCAGGGGGCAAAAGCGAGCAGTACTTC. The gene calls are TRBV18 and TRBJ2-7; TRBD1 matches at 8 bases. Germline CDR1 is KGHSH and CDR2 is LQKENI. CDR3 size: 13 residues.

This chain connects TRBV28 to TRBJ2-2, with D unresolved. This CDR3 region has 14 residues. Trimming removed 1 base at V and 8 bases at J, with 11 bases between. The germline V gene encodes CDR1 MDHEN and CDR2 SYDVKM. CDR3 amino acids: CASSLYPGRGELFF. The CDR3 bases are TGTGCCAGCAGTTTATACCCCGGACGTGGGGAGCTGTTTTTT.

The J gene is TRBJ1-2, the V gene TRBV7-8; D possibly corresponds to TRBD1 (5 bases). The CDR3 contains 16 residues. CDR1 SGHVS and CDR2 FQNEAQ come from the germline V gene. V shed 5 bases and J shed 0 bases, with 16 bases lying between them. This chain's CDR3 is CASSPVAGGANYGYTF. Written as DNA, the CDR3 is TGTGCCAGCAGCCCAGTAGCTGGGGGAGCTAACTATGGCTACACCTTC.

The chain uses TRBV7-2 and TRBJ2-5, with a possible D match to TRBD2 (6 bases). The CDR3 length is 15 residues. V gave up 2 bases and J gave up 4 bases, with 14 bases separating them. Germline values: CDR1 SGHTA, CDR2 FQGNSA. The CDR3 nucleotides are TGTGCCAGCAGCTTAAGTAGGAGGGGAGGAGAGACCCAGTACTTC. The encoded protein is CASSLSRRGGETQYF.

This chain links TRBV6-5 with TRBJ1-1; D remains unclear. From germline, CDR1 is MNHEY and CDR2 SVGAGI. The CDR3 extends over 12 amino acids. Trimming took 0 bases from V and 1 from J, leaving 0 bases between them. CDR3 sequence reads: CASSYSNTEAFF. The CDR3 DNA follows: TGTGCCAGCAGTTACTCGAACACTGAAGCTTTCTTT.

The chain links TRBV10-2 to TRBJ2-7, with TRBD1 matching over 8 bases. The CDR3 covers 15 residues. CDR1 and CDR2 from the germline V gene are WSHSY and SAAADI. The V gene end was trimmed by 4 bases and the J gene end by 5 bases; junction bases not matched to a gene: 10. CDR3 nucleotides: TGCGCCAGCAGTGGTCCCCACAGGGGGAAAGACGAGCAGTACTTC. This encodes CASSGPHRGKDEQYF.

CDR3: CASSQDWGTNTGELFF. In DNA form, the CDR3 reads TGTGCCAGCAGCCAAGATTGGGGGACGAACACCGGGGAGCTGTTTTTT. V and J are TRBV14 and TRBJ2-2; possibly TRBD1 or TRBD2 for D (5 bases each). V lost 0 bases and J lost 0, with 8 bases in between. CDR3 length equals 16 residues. Germline V gene lookup returns CDR1 SGHDN and CDR2 FVKESK.

The V and J genes are TRBV5-4 and TRBJ2-1; the match to TRBD2 covers 16 bases. The CDR3 is 16 residues long. Per germline, CDR1 SGHNT and CDR2 YYREEE (reference sequence). V was pared by 3 bases and J by 6 bases, with 3 bases of the junction left unmatched. In DNA form, the CDR3 reads TGTGCCAGCAGCTGGGGACTAGCGGGAGGGAGCAATGAGCAGTTCTTC. Its protein product is CASSWGLAGGSNEQFF.

The chain links TRBV7-6 to TRBJ2-7; a possible D gene is TRBD1 (6 bases). Germline assignment: CDR1 SGHVS and CDR2 FNYEAQ. The length of the CDR3 is 14 residues. V was cut by 5 bases and J by 3 bases, with 14 bases left in between. CDR3 amino acids: CASSPSLRGYEQYF. The DNA of the CDR3 is TGTGCCAGCAGCCCTTCCCTCAGGGGCTACGAGCAGTACTTC.

The chain combines TRBV19 with TRBJ1-1, with a possible D match to TRBD1 (5 bases). Germline-derived CDR1 and CDR2 are LNHDA and SQIVND (reference sequence). The CDR3 spans 14 residues. The V end lost 9 bases, the J end lost 3 bases, and 17 bases lay between the germline ends. For the CDR3, the DNA is TGTGCCAGCGGGGACCCGGGGCGGGACACTGAAGCTTTCTTT. Translated, it gives CASGDPGRDTEAFF. The full variable domain, in which reference TRBV19 and TRBJ1-1 provide the parts outside the CDR3, is DGGITQSPKYLFRKEGQNVTLSCEQNLNHDAMYWYRQDPGQGLRLIYYSQIVNDFQKGDIAEGYSVSREKKESFPLTVTSAQKNPTAFYLCASGDPGRDTEAFFGQGTRLTVV.

As DNA, the CDR3 is TGTGCCAGCAGCTTAGGAGGGTTCAGCTATGGCTACACCTTC. Its protein is CASSLGGFSYGYTF. The J gene is TRBJ1-2, the V gene TRBV13; D is uncertain. This CDR3 region has 14 residues. Germline CDR1 PRHDT, CDR2 FYEKMQ (reference sequence). V dropped 0 bases and J dropped 4 bases, with 9 bases sitting between them.

The V and J genes are TRBV10-3 and TRBJ1-2; D might be TRBD1 (6 bases). V dropped 1 base and J dropped 2 bases, with 11 bases sitting between them. CDR1 ENHRY and CDR2 SYGVKD come from the germline V gene. There are 15 residues in the CDR3. In DNA form, the CDR3 reads TGTGCCATCAGTGAGTGGGCAGGGGAGAACTATGGCTACACCTTC. Encoded protein: CAISEWAGENYGYTF.

V gene TRBV7-2 combines with J gene TRBJ1-2; TRBD1 matches at 9 bases. The CDR3 loop spans 15 amino acids. With 1 base clipped from V and 2 bases from J, the junction kept 2 bases outside the gene matches. Per the germline V gene, CDR1 is SGHTA and CDR2 is FQGNSA. Written as DNA, the CDR3 is TGTGCCAGCAGCTTAGAAGACAGGGGGAACTATGGCTACACCTTC. It is translated as CASSLEDRGNYGYTF.

The chain carries TRBV6-1 and TRBJ2-1; 10 nucleotides line up with TRBD1. The germline V gene encodes CDR1 MNHNS and CDR2 SASEGT. After removal of 4 bases from V and 4 bases from J, the junction contained 10 bases not matched to a gene. The CDR3 covers 17 residues. CDR3 coding DNA: TGTGCCAGCAGTGGGGACAGGGGACCTCGGGGATACAATGAGCAGTTCTTC. It codes for CASSGDRGPRGYNEQFF.

The chain employs TRBV4-3 and TRBJ1-1; D not resolved. The CDR3 sequence is 14 residues long. Between the trimmed V and J ends, which lost 1 base and 3 bases, there was a span of 9 bases. Germline-derived CDR1 and CDR2 are LGHNA and YSLEER. The CDR3 region is CASSQGGTDTEAFF. The CDR3 DNA reads TGCGCCAGCAGCCAAGGAGGAACAGACACTGAAGCTTTCTTT.

This clone showed up just once. The J gene is TRBJ2-1, the V gene TRBV28; D possibly corresponds to TRBD2 (5 bases). Trimming pared 10 bases from V and 0 bases from J, leaving 13 bases between. This CDR3 is 14 amino acids long. Germline CDR1 reads MDHEN; CDR2 reads SYDVKM. The CDR3 DNA reads as TGTGCCACCTCGGCGGGCGACTCCTACAATGAGCAGTTCTTC. It codes for CATSAGDSYNEQFF.

This clone turned up a few times. CDR3 sequence (DNA): TGTGCCAGCTCACCAGGGACCAACTATGGCTACACCTTC. This sequence encodes CASSPGTNYGYTF. The J gene is TRBJ1-2, the V gene TRBV18; D might be TRBD1 (5 bases). The V gene's germline CDR1 is KGHSH and CDR2 LQKENI. Between the trimmed V and J ends, which lost 2 bases and 2 bases, there was a span of 6 bases. This CDR3 has 13 residues.

This rearrangement joins TRBV5-1 to TRBJ2-1; D possibly corresponds to TRBD2 (6 bases). Germline values: CDR1 SGHRS, CDR2 YFSETQ. This CDR3 is 17 amino acids long. V was clipped by 1 base and J by 1 base, with 15 bases between them. Written as DNA, the CDR3 is TGCGCCAGCAGCTTGTTCGGGGGAGCAGGGTCCTACAATGAGCAGTTCTTC. Encoded protein: CASSLFGGAGSYNEQFF.

The V call is TRBV16, the J call TRBJ2-1; 7 bases fit TRBD2. The V and J ends lost 2 bases and 11 bases, in that order; junction bases with no gene match: 3. There are 12 residues in the CDR3. Germline CDR1 and CDR2: KGHSY and FQNENV. CDR3 region: CASSQEREQQFF. The CDR3 DNA reads TGTGCCAGCAGCCAAGAGCGGGAACAGCAGTTCTTC.

The chain links TRBV19 to TRBJ1-2; 7 bases map to TRBD1. The CDR3 runs to 15 residues. Germline loops: CDR1 LNHDA, CDR2 SQIVND (reference sequence). V gave up 5 bases and J gave up 5 bases; unmatched junction bases: 11. The CDR3 DNA follows: TGTGCCAGTAGTGCCGGCAGGGGGACCGGTTATGGCTACACCTTC. Translated, it gives CASSAGRGTGYGYTF.

The V gene is TRBV9, the J gene TRBJ2-7; 8 bases agree with TRBD2. V lost 0 bases to trimming and J lost 6 bases; unmatched junction nucleotides: 5. Germline V gene lookup returns CDR1 SGDLS and CDR2 YYNGEE. The CDR3 has 14 amino acids. The CDR3 protein is CASSVAPGGSEQYF. CDR3 coding DNA: TGTGCCAGCAGCGTAGCCCCGGGAGGGAGCGAGCAGTACTTC.